Below are 31 T cell receptor beta chains sequenced from a single sample in a study of PD-1 blockade in classical Hodgkin lymphoma. Exposure to brentuximab vedotin varied, and each patient had relapsed following autologous stem cell transplantation. Sequenced by immunoSEQ multiplex PCR; TCRdb stores in-frame clones only, minus some. The table has 95,000 to 100,000 clones, roughly 91% seen once. Sample: peripheral blood mononuclear cells (PBMCs), taken before the second cycle of nivolumab. Receptor source: a human donor with classical Hodgkin lymphoma.

This clone was seen only a few times. The J gene is TRBJ1-6, the V gene TRBV27; D is unclear. V lost 3 bases to trimming and J lost 6 bases, with 3 bases between them. Germline loops: CDR1 MNHEY, CDR2 SMNVEV (reference sequence). The length of the CDR3 is 12 residues. The CDR3 sequence: CASSFGNSPLHF. Here the CDR3 DNA reads TGTGCCAGCAGTTTTGGTAATTCACCCCTCCACTTT.

The chain joins TRBV30 to TRBJ2-4; 9 positions agree with TRBD2. The length of the CDR3 is 17 residues. With V trimmed by 0 bases and J by 6 bases, 12 bases remained unmatched. CDR1 and CDR2 (germline): GTSNPN, SVGIG (reference sequence). CDR3 in amino acids: CAWSVQKGRGGRNIQYF. For the CDR3, the DNA is TGTGCCTGGAGTGTACAAAAGGGGCGGGGGGGCCGAAACATTCAGTACTTC.

The genes are TRBV7-3 and TRBJ1-2; 7 bases map to TRBD1. The CDR3 is 14 residues long. Germline assignment: CDR1 SGHTA and CDR2 FQGTGA. With 0 bases clipped from V and 8 bases from J, the junction kept 6 bases outside the gene matches. The CDR3 nucleotides are TGTGCCAGCAGCTTAACGCGCAGGGGGGACGGCTACACCTTC. Amino acids: CASSLTRRGDGYTF. The full variable domain, in which reference TRBV7-3 and TRBJ1-2 provide the parts outside the CDR3, is GAGVSQTPSNKVTEKGKYVELRCDPISGHTALYWYRQSLGQGPEFLIYFQGTGAADDSGLPNDRFFAVRPEGSVSTLKIQRTERGDSAVYLCASSLTRRGDGYTFGSGTRLTVV.

The chain links TRBV29-1 to TRBJ1-5; D uncertain. Deletions cut 2 bases from V and 0 bases from J, with 11 bases between. The germline V gene encodes CDR1 SQVTM and CDR2 ANQGSEA. CDR3 length: 15 residues. CDR3 DNA: TGCAGCGTTGAACTTGGCCCCTATAGCAATCAGCCCCAGCATTTT. This codes for CSVELGPYSNQPQHF. The variable domain in full, with the rest retrieved from reference TRBV29-1 and TRBJ1-5, is SAVISQKPSRDICQRGTSLTIQCQVDSQVTMMFWYRQQPGQSLTLIATANQGSEATYESGFVIDKFPISRPNLTFSTLTVSNMSPEDSSIYLCSVELGPYSNQPQHFGDGTRLSIL.

The V and J genes are TRBV5-1 and TRBJ1-3; D call uncertain. CDR1 and CDR2 from the germline V gene are SGHRS and YFSETQ. Trimming cost V 5 bases and J 1 base, with 13 bases left between them. This CDR3 contains 15 residues. CDR3 protein: CASRDGFRSGNTIYF. The CDR3 DNA reads TGCGCCAGCAGAGATGGGTTTAGGTCTGGAAACACCATATATTTT.

The V call is TRBV13, the J call TRBJ1-5; D is unclear. This CDR3 has 13 residues. The V gene lost 0 bases and the J gene lost 5 bases, with 5 bases spanning the gap. Germline V gene sequence: CDR1 PRHDT, CDR2 FYEKMQ (reference sequence). This CDR3 reads CASSLGSYQPQHF. CDR3 DNA sequence: TGTGCCAGCAGCTTAGGAAGTTATCAGCCCCAGCATTTT.

The chain recombines TRBV7-9 with TRBJ2-3; D perhaps matches TRBD2 (7 bases). The CDR3 runs 15 residues. The germline V gene has CDR1 SEHNR and CDR2 FQNEAQ (reference sequence). Deletions cut 3 bases from V and 6 bases from J, with 16 bases between. CDR3 in amino acids: CASSFEGGPEDTQYF. CDR3 sequence (DNA): TGTGCCAGCAGCTTCGAGGGGGGGCCAGAGGATACGCAGTATTTT.

The chain recombines TRBV5-4 with TRBJ1-1; D not resolved. CDR1 SGHNT and CDR2 YYREEE come from the germline V gene (reference sequence). Deletions cut 4 bases from V and 1 base from J, with 11 bases between. The CDR3 has 14 amino acids. CDR3 protein: CASSPPGGNTEAFF. The DNA of the CDR3 is TGTGCCAGCAGCCCGCCAGGCGGGAACACTGAAGCTTTCTTT. The full variable domain, with the rest looked up from reference TRBV5-4 and TRBJ1-1, is ETGVTQSPTHLIKTRGQQVTLRCSSQSGHNTVSWYQQALGQGPQFIFQYYREEENGRGNFPPRFSGLQFPNYSSELNVNALELDDSALYLCASSPPGGNTEAFFGQGTRLTVV.

This chain uses TRBV2 with TRBJ1-4; D not certain. Per the germline V gene, CDR1 is SNHLY and CDR2 is FYNNEI. The CDR3 extends over 15 amino acids. V lost 2 bases and J 11 bases, leaving 18 bases between the germline ends. The CDR3 sequence is CASSEPTKAEDKLFF. The CDR3 DNA reads as TGTGCCAGCAGTGAACCAACTAAGGCGGAAGATAAACTGTTTTTT.

The genes are TRBV27 and TRBJ2-7; the D gene is possibly TRBD1 (6 bases). The V end was cut by 5 bases, the J end by 3 bases, with 11 bases between. Germline lookup yields CDR1 MNHEY and CDR2 SMNVEV (reference sequence). The CDR3 is 13 residues long. Here the CDR3 reads CASSQGGSYEQYF. For the CDR3, the DNA is TGTGCCAGCAGTCAAGGGGGTAGCTACGAGCAGTACTTC.

V gene TRBV6-1 combines with J gene TRBJ2-7; D is ambiguous. The CDR3 is 10 residues long. V lost 5 bases to trimming and J lost 9 bases, with 8 bases between them. Germline V CDR1 and CDR2: MNHNS, SASEGT. The CDR3 sequence is CASSNRRQYF. In DNA form, the CDR3 reads TGTGCCAGCAGTAACCGACGGCAGTACTTC.

CDR3 region: CAIRTDRGGETQYF. The CDR3 coding sequence is TGTGCCATCAGGACGGACAGGGGAGGAGAGACCCAGTACTTC. The chain combines TRBV10-3 with TRBJ2-5; TRBD1 agrees at 9 bases. In germline, CDR1 is ENHRY, CDR2 SYGVKD. After removal of 6 bases from V and 4 bases from J, the junction contained 6 bases not matched to a gene. The CDR3 has 14 residues.

This chain uses TRBV6-5 with TRBJ2-2; D assignment may be TRBD1 or TRBD2 (5 bases each). CDR3 size: 12 residues. The V end lost 5 bases, the J end lost 7 bases, and 8 bases lay between the germline ends. Germline assignment: CDR1 MNHEY and CDR2 SVGAGI. CDR3: CASSGTSGELFF. In nucleotides, the CDR3 is TGTGCCAGCAGTGGGACGAGCGGGGAGCTGTTTTTT.

This chain uses TRBV29-1 with TRBJ2-6; D ambiguous. Germline CDR1 and CDR2: SQVTM and ANQGSEA. The CDR3 has 18 residues. V dropped 2 bases and J dropped 0 bases, with 17 bases sitting between them. The CDR3 coding sequence is TGCAGCGTTGAAATCGGCCAGTCCTATATCTCTGGGGCCAACGTCCTGACTTTC. Translated, it gives CSVEIGQSYISGANVLTF.

The chain is built from TRBV9 and TRBJ2-1; TRBD1 is a possible D gene (5 bases). CDR3 length: 14 residues. Trimming pared 0 bases from V and 5 bases from J, leaving 9 bases between. Germline-derived CDR1 and CDR2 are SGDLS and YYNGEE. The CDR3 loop is CASSVGDSNNEQFF. The CDR3 bases are TGTGCCAGCAGCGTAGGAGACAGTAACAATGAGCAGTTCTTC.

The chain recombines TRBV19 with TRBJ2-2; 7 nucleotides align to TRBD1. The ends lost 3 bases at V and 1 base at J; junction bases unmatched: 5. Germline CDR1 and CDR2: LNHDA and SQIVND (reference sequence). The CDR3 loop spans 16 amino acids. CDR3 nucleotides: TGTGCCAGTAGTATTGCCGGGACAGTGAACACCGGGGAGCTGTTTTTT. Translated: CASSIAGTVNTGELFF.

The chain couples TRBV27 to TRBJ1-1; 10 bases are shared with TRBD1. The J segment lost 5 bases and the V segment lost 8 bases, leaving 8 bases of the junction unmatched. This CDR3 is 14 amino acids long. From germline, CDR1 is MNHEY and CDR2 SMNVEV (reference sequence). This CDR3 reads CASPRRDRGTEAFF. The CDR3 nucleotides read TGTGCCAGCCCCCGCCGGGACAGGGGTACTGAAGCTTTCTTT.

This chain connects TRBV19 to TRBJ1-1; TRBD1 matches at 8 bases. This CDR3 contains 16 residues. Germline V gene data show CDR1 as LNHDA and CDR2 as SQIVND (reference sequence). Germline trimming cut 4 bases from V and 1 base from J; bases unmatched to any gene: 8. The CDR3 nucleotides are TGTGCCAGTAGTACCCGACAGGGGACTTCGAACACTGAAGCTTTCTTT. This translates into CASSTRQGTSNTEAFF.

The CDR3 DNA sequence: TGTGCCAGCACCCCAGAAACAGATACGCAGTATTTT. Encoded protein: CASTPETDTQYF. This chain connects TRBV28 to TRBJ2-3; D unresolved. Germline CDR1 reads MDHEN; CDR2 reads SYDVKM. V lost 7 bases and J 3 bases, leaving 8 bases between the germline ends. The CDR3 sequence is 12 residues long.

The rearrangement links TRBV19 to TRBJ1-2, with D unresolved. The CDR3 loop spans 12 amino acids. V was trimmed by 1 base and J by 5 bases, leaving 5 bases between them. Germline V CDR1 and CDR2: LNHDA, SQIVND (reference sequence). The CDR3 DNA reads TGTGCCAGTAGTATAGCTGGGTATGGCTACACCTTC. This sequence encodes CASSIAGYGYTF. Combining the CDR3 with reference TRBV19 and TRBJ1-2 gives the whole variable domain DGGITQSPKYLFRKEGQNVTLSCEQNLNHDAMYWYRQDPGQGLRLIYYSQIVNDFQKGDIAEGYSVSREKKESFPLTVTSAQKNPTAFYLCASSIAGYGYTFGSGTRLTVV.

With respect to this clone: This sample includes further DNA sequences coding for the same CDR3. The CDR3 DNA follows: TGTGCCAGCAGCTTAGATACCGGGGAGCTGTTTTTT. Its translation: CASSLDTGELFF. V gene TRBV5-6 combines with J gene TRBJ2-2; no firm D call. V gave up 2 bases and J gave up 5 bases, with 4 bases separating them. CDR1 and CDR2 (germline): SGHDT, YYEEEE. The CDR3 length is 12 residues.

The chain links TRBV5-8 to TRBJ1-1, with 10 bases fitting TRBD1. Germline V CDR1 and CDR2: SGHTS, YDEGEE. This CDR3 spans 14 amino acids. With V trimmed by 4 bases and J by 7 bases, 7 bases remained unmatched. The CDR3 coding sequence is TGTGCCAGCAGCGACGGGACAGGGGACCTTGAAGCTTTCTTT. Its protein product is CASSDGTGDLEAFF.

The chain links TRBV5-6 to TRBJ2-5; 7 nucleotides match TRBD1. The length of the CDR3 is 15 residues. Germline-derived CDR1 and CDR2 are SGHDT and YYEEEE. J lost 5 bases, V lost 1 base, and 8 bases had no gene match. The chain's CDR3 is CASSLWAGTAETQYF. The DNA of the CDR3 is TGTGCCAGCAGCTTGTGGGCAGGGACAGCTGAGACCCAGTACTTC.

This chain uses TRBV7-9 with TRBJ2-5; D perhaps matches TRBD2 (5 bases). The V and J ends lost 1 base and 1 base respectively, with 19 bases between them. The germline gives CDR1 SEHNR, CDR2 FQNEAQ (reference sequence). The CDR3 contains 18 residues. For the CDR3, the DNA is TGTGCCAGCAGCTTAGGACCCCAGTGGCCCACTAGCCAAGAGACCCAGTACTTC. This translates into CASSLGPQWPTSQETQYF.

The J gene is TRBJ2-3, the V gene TRBV5-4; 12 positions agree with TRBD2. V lost 4 bases and J lost 3; bases outside the gene matches: 6. Germline V lookup: CDR1 SGHNT, CDR2 YYREEE (reference sequence). The CDR3 is 16 residues long. CDR3 amino acids: CASSASSGGGTDTQYF. CDR3 nucleotides: TGTGCCAGCAGCGCATCTAGCGGGGGGGGGACAGATACGCAGTATTTT.

This rearrangement joins TRBV4-3 to TRBJ2-7, with 9 bases lining up with TRBD1. The CDR3 extends over 16 amino acids. Germline CDR1 reads LGHNA; CDR2 reads YSLEER. V shed 0 bases and J 5 bases; nucleotides not matched to a gene: 8. In DNA form, the CDR3 reads TGCGCCAGCAGCCAAGAGGTCGGACAGGGGAACCACGAGCAGTACTTC. Amino acids: CASSQEVGQGNHEQYF.

This chain joins TRBV15 and TRBJ1-1, with 7 bases lining up with TRBD1. V dropped 3 bases and J dropped 5; count of bases not matched to a gene: 9. CDR3 length equals 15 residues. CDR1 is LNHNV, CDR2 YYDKDF, per germline (reference sequence). CDR3 bases: TGTGCCACCAGCAGCGCCTTTACAGGGGAGACTGAAGCTTTCTTT. It is translated as CATSSAFTGETEAFF. Complete variable domain (other parts from reference TRBV15 and TRBJ1-1): DAMVIQNPRYQVTQFGKPVTLSCSQTLNHNVMYWYQQKSSQAPKLLFHYYDKDFNNEADTPDNFQSRRPNTSFCFLDIRSPGLGDTAMYLCATSSAFTGETEAFFGQGTRLTVV.

V usage is TRBV7-9 and J usage is TRBJ1-4; TRBD1 agrees at 8 bases. CDR1 is SEHNR and CDR2 is FQNEAQ in the germline V gene (reference sequence). This CDR3 is built from 15 residues. The V segment lost 3 bases and the J segment 8 bases; nucleotides outside the gene matches: 8. The CDR3 reads CASSFPAGGVEKLFF. The CDR3 DNA follows: TGTGCCAGCAGCTTCCCGGCAGGGGGCGTGGAAAAACTGTTTTTT.

The chain carries TRBV4-2 and TRBJ2-1; D gene unclear. Trimming removed 4 bases at V and 5 bases at J, with 12 bases between. CDR1 LGHNA and CDR2 YNFKEQ come from the germline V gene. CDR3 size: 14 residues. The DNA for the CDR3 is TGTGCCAGCAGCCGACCGAGACTCGACAATGAGCAGTTCTTC. Protein product: CASSRPRLDNEQFF.

CDR3 sequence: CASSKNTGELFF. The CDR3 coding sequence is TGCGCCAGCAGTAAAAACACCGGGGAGCTGTTTTTT. The rearrangement uses TRBV5-1 and TRBJ2-2; no definite D call. CDR1 and CDR2 from the germline V gene are SGHRS and YFSETQ. The V end was cut by 5 bases, the J end by 2 bases, with 4 bases between. This CDR3 has 12 residues.

The rearrangement uses TRBV28 and TRBJ2-7, with TRBD2 matching over 10 bases. CDR1 MDHEN and CDR2 SYDVKM come from the germline V gene. V shed 8 bases and J 0 bases; nucleotides not matched to a gene: 4. The CDR3 spans 14 residues. For the CDR3, the DNA is TGTGCCAGCGTTACTAGCGGGATCTCCTACGAGCAGTACTTC. Amino acids: CASVTSGISYEQYF.